These T cell receptor beta chains were read from a single sample in a study of T-cell memory formation after mild COVID-19. MiXCR, run by TCRdb on the 5' RACE reads, gives a single entry per CDR3 protein. The sample shows roughly 610,000 distinct CDR3 sequences, around a sixth of them seen only once. Material for sequencing was PBMCs or a T cell subset sorted from them (not recorded which). These receptors all come from an adult woman who had mild COVID-19 (a few samples of this study predate the infection). Cell type and time point are not known. The CDR3 runs from the conserved cysteine through the conserved F or W. Each record gives: CDR3 protein, CDR3 DNA, D gene, clone size, J gene, V gene. D genes are given only for firm matches. The size field is filled for only some rows; it gives once, few, many or a size class.

CASSFPGLAGGRSFEQFF,TGTGCCAGCAGCTTCCCGGGACTAGCGGGAGGAAGGTCCTTTGAGCAGTTCTTC,TRBD2,.,TRBJ2-1,TRBV7-2
CASSLDLGRMGTEAFF,TGCGCCAGCAGCTTGGATCTCGGGAGGATGGGGACTGAAGCTTTCTTT,.,.,TRBJ1-1,TRBV5-1
CASSSKAGALYEQYF,TGCGCCAGCAGCTCTAAAGCGGGAGCCCTCTACGAGCAGTACTTC,TRBD2,.,TRBJ2-7,TRBV5-1
CSARDNLGTEAFF,TGCAGTGCTAGAGATAATCTGGGCACTGAAGCTTTCTTT,.,.,TRBJ1-1,TRBV20-1
CASSLIALASDNEQFF,TGTGCCAGCAGCTTAATAGCCCTAGCTAGTGACAATGAGCAGTTCTTC,.,many,TRBJ2-1,TRBV7-2
CSARDYGLGRGPYGYTF,TGCAGTGCTAGAGACTATGGGTTGGGCAGGGGGCCCTATGGCTACACCTTC,TRBD1,many,TRBJ1-2,TRBV20-1
CAWSVYNTRNQPQHF,TGTGCCTGGAGTGTATATAATACTCGCAATCAGCCCCAGCATTTT,.,few,TRBJ1-5,TRBV30
CASSQDRGRETQYF,TGTGCCAGCAGCCAAGACAGGGGGCGAGAGACCCAGTACTTC,TRBD1,many,TRBJ2-5,TRBV4-2
CASTSLQGANTEAFF,TGTGCCAGCACTTCGTTACAGGGGGCGAACACTGAAGCTTTCTTT,TRBD1,few,TRBJ1-1,TRBV25-1
CASRPTGLDYNEQFF,TGTGCCAGTAGGCCGACAGGGCTCGACTACAATGAGCAGTTCTTC,TRBD1,few,TRBJ2-1,TRBV19
CSARDEERSSYNSPLHF,TGCAGTGCTAGAGATGAAGAGAGGAGCTCCTATAATTCACCCCTCCACTTT,.,few,TRBJ1-6,TRBV20-1
CSAFSGMVNQPQHF,TGCAGTGCTTTTAGTGGTATGGTCAATCAGCCCCAGCATTTT,.,.,TRBJ1-5,TRBV20-1
CASSPTGTSGSYEQYF,TGTGCCAGCAGCCCAACCGGGACTAGCGGTTCCTACGAGCAGTACTTC,TRBD2,many,TRBJ2-7,TRBV7-6
CAAAGQATNYGYTF,TGTGCCGCCGCGGGACAGGCTACTAACTATGGCTACACCTTC,TRBD1,many,TRBJ1-2,TRBV19
CSATTVDAGTEAFF,TGCAGTGCCACGACAGTGGACGCGGGCACTGAAGCTTTCTTT,.,.,TRBJ1-1,TRBV20-1
CASSFKQGRLETQYF,TGTGCCAGCAGCTTTAAACAGGGACGGCTCGAGACCCAGTACTTC,.,many,TRBJ2-5,TRBV5-6
CATSDYASLETQYF,TGTGCCACCAGTGATTATGCCAGTCTGGAGACCCAGTACTTC,.,few,TRBJ2-5,TRBV24-1
CASSSLRDSSGNTIYF,TGTGCCAGTAGTTCACTCCGGGACAGCTCTGGAAACACCATATATTTT,TRBD1,.,TRBJ1-3,TRBV19
CSVGPIRYNEQFF,TGCAGCGTCGGTCCTATCCGCTACAATGAGCAGTTCTTC,.,few,TRBJ2-1,TRBV29-1
CASSQNSRGYYNEQFF,TGTGCCAGCAGCCAGAACAGCAGGGGGTACTACAATGAGCAGTTCTTC,TRBD1,.,TRBJ2-1,TRBV14
CATSDRFRKTNNEQFF,TGTGCCACCAGTGATCGGTTCAGGAAGACGAACAATGAGCAGTTCTTC,.,.,TRBJ2-1,TRBV24-1
CASSLEFGQVNTGELFF,TGTGCCAGCAGCTTAGAGTTCGGGCAGGTGAACACCGGGGAGCTGTTTTTT,.,.,TRBJ2-2,TRBV7-6
CASRGSKGLDTEAFF,TGTGCCAGCAGAGGAAGTAAGGGGCTGGACACTGAAGCTTTCTTT,.,.,TRBJ1-1,TRBV5-5
CAISGQGAYNQPQHF,TGTGCCATCAGTGGACAGGGGGCGTACAATCAGCCCCAGCATTTT,TRBD1,few,TRBJ1-5,TRBV10-3